The 9 T cell receptor beta chains below were found in one sample sequenced in a study of regulatory T cells in long-lasting Graves disease. Time point defined: newly diagnosed GD, antithyroid drugs for less than 3 months. PBMC-extracted RNA yielded the TCR library. Both iRepertoire HTBI primers and Arm-PCR of CDR3 regions were used to build the TCR beta libraries. Using its own MiXCR run on the multiplex PCR reads, TCRdb lists one record per CDR3 protein. The sample carries approximately 480,000 distinct CDR3 sequences, roughly 16% recorded once. The data also belong to a second study, concerning T cells in Graves' hyperthyroidism and ophthalmopathy.

The sample here was peripheral blood mononuclear cells (PBMCs), taken at new diagnosis, from a patient treated with antithyroid drugs. The receptor source for this set is a man aged 35 to 55 with Graves disease.

Concerning this clonotype itself: This may arise from a read error, as a much more abundant clone is one base away. CDR3 residues: CARTNRAEQYF. In nucleotides, the CDR3 is TGTGCCAGAACGAACAGGGCCGAGCAGTACTTC. The rearrangement uses TRBV2 and TRBJ2-7, with TRBD1 as a possible D gene (6 bases). Germline CDR1 reads SNHLY; CDR2 reads FYNNEI. The CDR3 length is 11 residues. The V and J ends lost 9 bases and 6 bases respectively, with 12 bases between them.

The J gene is TRBJ2-1, the V gene TRBV20-1; 14 bases line up with TRBD2. Germline-derived CDR1 and CDR2 are DFQATT and SNEGSKA (reference sequence). V dropped 6 bases and J dropped 8; count of bases not matched to a gene: 6. The CDR3 has 14 residues. The CDR3 region is CSAGGLAGVYEQFF. As DNA, the CDR3 is TGCAGTGCAGGGGGACTAGCGGGAGTTTATGAGCAGTTCTTC.

The gene calls are TRBV7-8 and TRBJ1-2; 7 bases match TRBD1. J gave up 8 bases and V 5 bases, and 5 bases lay outside the gene matches. CDR3 size: 12 residues. Germline values: CDR1 SGHVS, CDR2 FQNEAQ. CDR3 protein: CASSADREGYTF. CDR3 nucleotides: TGTGCCAGCAGCGCCGACAGGGAAGGCTACACCTTC.

The CDR3 nucleotides are TGTGCCAGCAGCTTAGGCTGGGGACTGTACAATGAGCAGTTCTTC. Protein sequence: CASSLGWGLYNEQFF. V gene TRBV11-3 combines with J gene TRBJ2-1; D is perhaps TRBD2 (6 bases). The CDR3 has 15 amino acids. Deletions cut 1 base from V and 4 bases from J, with 11 bases between. CDR1 is SGHNT and CDR2 is YENEEA in the germline V gene.

V is TRBV20-1 and J is TRBJ2-7, with 10 bases fitting TRBD2. V lost 0 bases, J lost 6 bases, and 5 bases stayed unmatched. Germline values: CDR1 DFQATT, CDR2 SNEGSKA (reference sequence). The CDR3 is 14 amino acids. CDR3 nucleotide sequence: TGCAGTGCTAGAGATCGGGCTAGCGGGAGCGAGCAGTACTTC. Its translation: CSARDRASGSEQYF.

The rearrangement joins TRBV11-2 to TRBJ1-5, with 8 bases identical to TRBD1. Germline CDR1 SGHAT, CDR2 FQNNGV. V trimming: 2 bases; J trimming: 6 bases; junction bases outside the gene matches: 6. The CDR3 contains 15 residues. CDR3 coding DNA: TGTGCCAGCAGCTTAACCAGGGGGCTGCGTCAGCCCCAGCATTTT. Amino acid sequence: CASSLTRGLRQPQHF.

This clonotype has ten or more counts. CDR3 sequence: CASSLVAAGGIEQFF. As DNA, the CDR3 is TGTGCCAGCAGCTTAGTCGCCGCCGGGGGGATTGAGCAGTTCTTC. The J gene is TRBJ2-1, the V gene TRBV13; TRBD2 matches at 7 bases. Germline values: CDR1 PRHDT, CDR2 FYEKMQ (reference sequence). The ends lost 1 base at V and 9 bases at J; junction bases unmatched: 9. This CDR3 spans 15 amino acids.

This clonotype was recorded a few times. The chain is built from TRBV5-1 and TRBJ1-2; 10 nucleotides line up with TRBD1. The J segment lost 3 bases and the V segment lost 3 bases, leaving 8 bases of the junction unmatched. CDR1 and CDR2 (germline): SGHRS, YFSETQ. The CDR3 is 16 amino acids. CDR3 loop: CASSWHRDRGDYGYTF. CDR3 in DNA: TGCGCCAGCAGCTGGCACCGGGACAGGGGTGACTATGGCTACACCTTC. Combining the CDR3 with reference TRBV5-1 and TRBJ1-2 gives the whole variable domain KAGVTQTPRYLIKTRGQQVTLSCSPISGHRSVSWYQQTPGQGLQFLFEYFSETQRNKGNFPGRFSGRQFSNSRSEMNVSTLELGDSALYLCASSWHRDRGDYGYTFGSGTRLTVV.

Many counts were recorded for this clonotype. The chain uses TRBV2 and TRBJ2-2, with TRBD1 as a possible D gene (6 bases). V was clipped by 4 bases and J by 4 bases, with 13 bases between them. Germline V gives CDR1 SNHLY, CDR2 FYNNEI. The CDR3 sequence is 15 residues long. This chain's CDR3 is CASSGQGLGTGELFF. The CDR3 DNA is TGTGCCAGCAGTGGTCAGGGGTTGGGCACCGGGGAGCTGTTTTTT.